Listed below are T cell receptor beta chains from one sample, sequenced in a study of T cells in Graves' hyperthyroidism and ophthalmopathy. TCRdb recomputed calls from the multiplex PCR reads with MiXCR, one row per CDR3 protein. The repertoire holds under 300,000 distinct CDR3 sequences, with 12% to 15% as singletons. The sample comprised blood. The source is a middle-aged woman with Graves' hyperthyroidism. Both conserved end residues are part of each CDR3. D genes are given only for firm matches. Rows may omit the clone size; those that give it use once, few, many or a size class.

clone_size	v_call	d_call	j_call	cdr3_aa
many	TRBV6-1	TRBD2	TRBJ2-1	CASSERAGHNEQFF
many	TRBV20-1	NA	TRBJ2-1	CSASLGPSSYNEQFF
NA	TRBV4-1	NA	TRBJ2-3	CASSQGMGVVDTQYF
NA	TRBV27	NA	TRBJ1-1	CAISLTGGGPMNTEAFF
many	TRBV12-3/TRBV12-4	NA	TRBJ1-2	CASSFGGRGYTF
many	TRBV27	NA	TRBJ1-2	CASSLGRRDRYTF
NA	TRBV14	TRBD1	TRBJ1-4	CASSQVQGVDEKLFF
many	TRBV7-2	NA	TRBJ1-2	CASSSTLPYGYTF
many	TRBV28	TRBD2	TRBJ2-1	CASSPGLAGGVFF
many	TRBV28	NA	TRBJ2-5	CASSQGNSKTQYF
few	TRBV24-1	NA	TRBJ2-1	CATSDLTRGQFF
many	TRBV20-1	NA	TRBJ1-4	CSARDGGGTATNEKLFF
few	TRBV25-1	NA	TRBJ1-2	CASSEYPGLYGYTF
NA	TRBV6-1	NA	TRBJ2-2	CASSNTGELFF
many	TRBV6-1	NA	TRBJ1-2	CASSESGGLHGYTF
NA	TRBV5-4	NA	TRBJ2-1	CASSLARDEQFF
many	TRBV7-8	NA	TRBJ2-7	CASSSRRAGVYEQYF
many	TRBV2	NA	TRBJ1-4	CASAQGLTNEKLFF
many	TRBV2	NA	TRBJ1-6	CASRTGHDSPLHF
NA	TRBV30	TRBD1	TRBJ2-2	CARNRDRGRGELFF
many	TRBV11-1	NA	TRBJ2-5	CASSFFIEETQYF
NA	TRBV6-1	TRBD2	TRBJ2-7	CASSHDLAGSSYEQYF
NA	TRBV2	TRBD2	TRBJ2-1	CASTYLSGTSGEQFF
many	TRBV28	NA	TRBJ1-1	CASSIEGKAFF
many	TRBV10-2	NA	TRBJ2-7	CATDDYYEQYF
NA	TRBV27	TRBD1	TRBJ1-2	CASSIGQGADGYTF